What follows is one T cell receptor (beta chain) and its context. As yet, its antigen is unknown. This record comes from a study of T cell responses to AZD1222 COVID-19 vaccine. Notes on the study in general: Spike-specific TCR breadth and depth were elevated following two AZD1222 doses. Targets within unmutated variant regions were reportedly found for nearly half of spike-specific TCRs. The sample set comprised mostly white British donors with more females, and clonal diversity was possibly underestimated.

The table came from immunoSEQ multiplex PCR; TCRdb's copy has only in-frame clones and leaves some out. The data hold some 160,000 clones, with about 83% observed a single time. Second-dose intervals of approximately 4 or approximately 12 weeks were pooled. This CDR3 spans 17 amino acids. The starting material was peripheral blood, obtained 28 days after the second AZD1222 dose. This receptor was obtained from an adult who received the AZD1222 COVID-19 vaccine. The V call is TRBV21-1, the J call TRBJ1-2; TRBD1, as called in the table, went unchecked against the DNA. TRBV21-1 is termed a pseudogene. The CDR3 region has the DNA TGTGCCAGCATCTCAAAAATCGGCAGGGGAGCTAACTATGGCTACACCTTC. Protein product: CASISKIGRGANYGYTF.